This is a list of T cell receptor beta chains from one sample in a study of response to subunit inactivated influenza vaccine. TCRdb called the RT-PCR reads again in MiXCR, with one record for every CDR3 protein. Here the sample spans about 700,000 distinct CDR3 sequences, about 15% being singletons. Material: PBMCs from blood, obtained 14 to 15 days before vaccination. The receptor set was obtained from a man in his forties or fifties who received an inactivated influenza vaccine. Each CDR3 is given with its conserved first and last residue. Each record gives: CDR3 protein, CDR3 DNA, J gene, clone size, V gene, D gene. D genes are given only for firm matches. Size tells how often a clone was seen (once, few, many) or the class of an expanded clone, and some rows leave it out.

CDR3: CASSLGLNTNTEAFF
DNA: TGTGCCAGCAGTCTCGGTTTGAATACGAACACTGAAGCTTTCTTT
J: TRBJ1-1
size: NA
V: TRBV28
D: NA

CDR3: CASSLVAAPSTDTQYF
DNA: TGTGCCAGCAGCTTAGTAGCGGCTCCAAGCACAGATACGCAGTATTTT
J: TRBJ2-3
size: NA
V: TRBV7-2
D: NA

CDR3: CASSPVASGGQETQYF
DNA: TGTGCCAGCAGCCCCGTCGCTAGCGGGGGCCAAGAGACCCAGTACTTC
J: TRBJ2-5
size: NA
V: TRBV3-1
D: TRBD2

CDR3: CSARDKANTEAFF
DNA: TGCAGTGCTAGAGATAAGGCGAACACTGAAGCTTTCTTT
J: TRBJ1-1
size: NA
V: TRBV20-1
D: NA

CDR3: CAWSVWGLYEQYF
DNA: TGTGCCTGGAGTGTTTGGGGGCTCTACGAGCAGTACTTC
J: TRBJ2-7
size: few
V: TRBV30
D: NA

CDR3: CASSQVGELFF
DNA: TGTGCCAGCAGCCAAGTGGGAGAGCTGTTTTTT
J: TRBJ2-2
size: few
V: TRBV3-1
D: NA

CDR3: CSAAVFRGGTDTQYF
DNA: TGCAGTGCTGCCGTTTTCCGGGGTGGCACAGATACGCAGTATTTT
J: TRBJ2-3
size: many
V: TRBV20-1
D: NA

CDR3: CAIRMSGNQPQHF
DNA: TGTGCCATCAGAATGAGCGGCAATCAGCCCCAGCATTTT
J: TRBJ1-5
size: few
V: TRBV10-3
D: NA

CDR3: CASTLKLFF
DNA: TGTGCCAGCACCTTAAAACTGTTTTTT
J: TRBJ1-4
size: many
V: TRBV12-3/TRBV12-4
D: NA

CDR3: CASSLGGEMNTEAFF
DNA: TGCGCCAGCAGCCTTGGGGGCGAGATGAACACTGAAGCTTTCTTT
J: TRBJ1-1
size: few
V: TRBV4-1
D: NA

CDR3: CSWGAYNEQFF
DNA: TGTTCCTGGGGGGCGTACAATGAGCAGTTCTTC
J: TRBJ2-1
size: NA
V: TRBV28
D: NA

CDR3: CASSSLIAGSYNEQFF
DNA: TGTGCCAGCAGTTCCTTGATAGCGGGCTCCTACAATGAGCAGTTCTTC
J: TRBJ2-1
size: NA
V: TRBV28
D: TRBD2

CDR3: CASSSHCGRLNEQFF
DNA: TGTGCCAGCAGTTCACACTGCGGGAGGTTGAATGAGCAGTTCTTC
J: TRBJ2-1
size: NA
V: TRBV27
D: TRBD2

CDR3: CASSLGRNSYNSPLHF
DNA: TGTGCCAGCAGCCTGGGACGGAACTCCTATAATTCACCCCTCCACTTT
J: TRBJ1-6
size: few
V: TRBV7-2
D: NA

CDR3: CASSPPGGVAKNIQYF
DNA: TGTGCCAGCAGCCCCCCGGGGGGGGTAGCCAAAAACATTCAGTACTTC
J: TRBJ2-4
size: few
V: TRBV7-8
D: TRBD2

CDR3: CASSLGVAGIGELFF
DNA: TGTGCCAGCAGCCTCGGGGTGGCGGGAATCGGGGAGCTGTTTTTT
J: TRBJ2-2
size: NA
V: TRBV9
D: NA

CDR3: CASSYSLDSSLELFF
DNA: TGTGCCAGCAGTTACTCTCTGGACAGCTCGTTGGAGCTGTTTTTT
J: TRBJ2-2
size: NA
V: TRBV6-2/TRBV6-3
D: NA

CDR3: CASSLVRGTDTQYF
DNA: TGTGCCAGCAGCTTAGTTCGGGGCACAGATACGCAGTATTTT
J: TRBJ2-3
size: many
V: TRBV7-9
D: NA

CDR3: CASSVGTKLSETQYF
DNA: TGTGCCAGCAGCGTAGGGACGAAGTTATCGGAGACCCAGTACTTC
J: TRBJ2-5
size: NA
V: TRBV9
D: NA

CDR3: CSASPRRGTYNSPLHF
DNA: TGCAGTGCTAGCCCCAGGAGGGGAACCTATAATTCACCCCTCCACTTT
J: TRBJ1-6
size: NA
V: TRBV20-1
D: NA

CDR3: CATSAASGTDTQYF
DNA: TGTGCCACCAGTGCGGCTAGTGGTACAGATACGCAGTATTTT
J: TRBJ2-3
size: few
V: TRBV24-1
D: NA

CDR3: CASSQPGQGQETQYF
DNA: TGTGCCAGCAGTCAACCGGGACAGGGACAAGAGACCCAGTACTTC
J: TRBJ2-5
size: NA
V: TRBV28
D: TRBD1

CDR3: CASGLAERGTEAFF
DNA: TGTGCTAGTGGTTTGGCTGAGAGGGGCACTGAAGCTTTCTTT
J: TRBJ1-1
size: NA
V: TRBV12-5
D: NA

CDR3: CASSLLAGDTEQFF
DNA: TGTGCCAGCAGCTTATTAGCGGGAGATACTGAGCAGTTCTTC
J: TRBJ2-1
size: once
V: TRBV7-2
D: TRBD2

CDR3: CASSLSKVADTQYF
DNA: TGTGCCAGCAGTTTATCGAAGGTGGCGGATACGCAGTATTTT
J: TRBJ2-3
size: many
V: TRBV27
D: NA

CDR3: CASSLVGGRANTGELFF
DNA: TGTGCCAGCAGCTTAGTAGGCGGGAGGGCTAACACCGGGGAGCTGTTTTTT
J: TRBJ2-2
size: few
V: TRBV11-2
D: TRBD2

CDR3: CASSLVGRGRGAEAFF
DNA: TGTGCCAGCAGCTTAGTCGGCAGGGGCCGAGGGGCTGAAGCTTTCTTT
J: TRBJ1-1
size: many
V: TRBV7-9
D: NA

CDR3: CASSLSSTNTEAFF
DNA: TGCGCCAGCAGCTTGTCCTCTACGAACACTGAAGCTTTCTTT
J: TRBJ1-1
size: few
V: TRBV5-1
D: NA

CDR3: CASSQDYGWEQYF
DNA: TGCGCCAGCAGCCAAGATTACGGTTGGGAGCAGTACTTC
J: TRBJ2-7
size: many
V: TRBV4-1
D: NA

CDR3: CASTLAGRGTQYF
DNA: TGTGCCAGCACCCTAGCGGGAAGGGGTACGCAGTATTTT
J: TRBJ2-3
size: NA
V: TRBV28
D: TRBD2

CDR3: CASSLYPRGQPQHF
DNA: TGTGCCAGCAGTTTATATCCGAGGGGACAGCCCCAGCATTTT
J: TRBJ1-5
size: NA
V: TRBV12-3/TRBV12-4
D: NA

CDR3: CAISRTSGEAGTDTQYF
DNA: TGTGCCATCAGCCGGACTAGCGGGGAAGCGGGCACAGATACGCAGTATTTT
J: TRBJ2-3
size: NA
V: TRBV10-3
D: TRBD2

CDR3: CASSFSNGNYGYTF
DNA: TGTGCCAGCAGCTTTTCTAACGGAAACTATGGCTACACCTTC
J: TRBJ1-2
size: NA
V: TRBV7-2
D: NA

CDR3: CASSLRLAEEDTQYF
DNA: TGCGCCAGCAGCCTTCGACTAGCGGAAGAAGATACGCAGTATTTT
J: TRBJ2-3
size: NA
V: TRBV4-1
D: TRBD2

CDR3: CATGLSSYEQYF
DNA: TGTGCCACCGGACTATCCTCCTACGAGCAGTACTTC
J: TRBJ2-7
size: few
V: TRBV2
D: NA

CDR3: CAWSVGGTYYEQYF
DNA: TGTGCCTGGAGTGTTGGGGGGACGTACTACGAGCAGTACTTC
J: TRBJ2-7
size: few
V: TRBV30
D: NA

CDR3: CASRRPRLRSGTDTQYF
DNA: TGTGCCAGCAGGAGACCCAGGCTCAGGTCGGGCACAGATACGCAGTATTTT
J: TRBJ2-3
size: few
V: TRBV12-3/TRBV12-4
D: NA

CDR3: CASSFSYSGANVLTF
DNA: TGTGCCAGCAGTTTTTCGTACTCTGGGGCCAACGTCCTGACTTTC
J: TRBJ2-6
size: many
V: TRBV28
D: NA

CDR3: CASSYLASGRDRYEQYF
DNA: TGTGCCAGCAGTTACCTTGCTAGCGGGAGGGACCGCTACGAGCAGTACTTC
J: TRBJ2-7
size: few
V: TRBV6-2/TRBV6-3
D: TRBD2

CDR3: CASKYGRSDEQYF
DNA: TGTGCCAGCAAGTACGGGAGGTCGGACGAGCAGTACTTC
J: TRBJ2-7
size: NA
V: TRBV6-2/TRBV6-3
D: TRBD2

CDR3: CASSLDKGPLNTEAFF
DNA: TGTGCCAGCAGTTTAGATAAGGGACCCTTGAACACTGAAGCTTTCTTT
J: TRBJ1-1
size: NA
V: TRBV12-3/TRBV12-4
D: NA

CDR3: CASSLVQSKNIQYF
DNA: TGTGCCAGCAGTTTGGTACAGTCCAAAAACATTCAGTACTTC
J: TRBJ2-4
size: few
V: TRBV28
D: NA

CDR3: CATRRQGPNDGEQFF
DNA: TGTGCCACCAGGAGACAGGGGCCGAACGACGGTGAGCAGTTCTTC
J: TRBJ2-1
size: few
V: TRBV24-1
D: TRBD1

CDR3: CASSIPDSFNTGELFF
DNA: TGTGCCAGCAGCATACCGGACAGCTTTAACACCGGGGAGCTGTTTTTT
J: TRBJ2-2
size: NA
V: TRBV7-6
D: NA

CDR3: CASTLTQVNEQFF
DNA: TGTGCCAGCACCCTTACCCAGGTCAATGAGCAGTTCTTC
J: TRBJ2-1
size: few
V: TRBV28
D: NA

CDR3: CASSFEQLQRGYEQYF
DNA: TGTGCCAGCAGTTTTGAGCAGCTACAAAGAGGGTACGAGCAGTACTTC
J: TRBJ2-7
size: NA
V: TRBV28
D: NA

CDR3: CATSTYPAMNQPQHF
DNA: TGTGCCACCAGCACTTATCCAGCCATGAATCAGCCCCAGCATTTT
J: TRBJ1-5
size: NA
V: TRBV15
D: NA